Presented here are 11 T cell receptor beta chains from one specimen sequenced in a study of OX40 agonist ivuxolimab in advanced cancers. Here immunoSEQ multiplex PCR was the method, and the copy in TCRdb shows in-frame clones only, minus some. The data show some 58,000 clones, with about 86% seen just once and about an eighth held by the top ten. Sequencing was performed on CD4+ or CD8+ T cells sorted from blood, taken in a trial of the OX40 agonist ivuxolimab. Every receptor here comes from an adult with an advanced solid tumor such as melanoma, head and neck, liver or kidney cancer.

This chain links TRBV2 with TRBJ1-2; unclear D gene. V lost 3 bases and J lost 1, with 3 bases in between. In germline, CDR1 is SNHLY, CDR2 FYNNEI. The CDR3 contains 12 residues. The CDR3 bases are TGTGCCAGCAGTGAGGATAACTATGGCTACACCTTC. It codes for CASSEDNYGYTF.

The chain joins TRBV27 to TRBJ2-7; 13 bases line up with TRBD2. The CDR3 covers 16 residues. V gave up 6 bases and J gave up 1 base; unmatched junction bases: 6. Per germline, CDR1 MNHEY and CDR2 SMNVEV (reference sequence). The CDR3 coding sequence is TGTGCCAGCAGCCGAGGACTAGCGGGAGTTTCCTACGAGCAGTACTTC. Translated, it gives CASSRGLAGVSYEQYF.

This rearrangement joins TRBV18 to TRBJ2-1; D unresolved. Germline V lookup: CDR1 KGHSH, CDR2 LQKENI. CDR3 length equals 11 residues. V dropped 6 bases and J dropped 7 bases, with 7 bases sitting between them. CDR3 sequence: CASSLQNEQFF. Here the CDR3 DNA reads TGTGCCAGCTCGCTACAGAATGAGCAGTTCTTC.

The chain uses TRBV6-4 and TRBJ2-6; no firm D call. Germline V lookup: CDR1 MRHNA, CDR2 SNTAGT. This CDR3 is 14 amino acids long. The V end was cut by 3 bases, the J end by 1 base, with 4 bases between. The CDR3 nucleotides read TGTGCCAGCAGTGAGGGGTCTGGGGCCAACGTCCTGACTTTC. This gives the protein CASSEGSGANVLTF.

The V and J genes are TRBV10-3 and TRBJ2-7; D gene unclear. The germline V gene has CDR1 ENHRY and CDR2 SYGVKD. Trimming removed 2 bases from V and 3 bases from J, with 5 bases in between. CDR3 length: 12 residues. In DNA form, the CDR3 reads TGTGCCATCAGTGAGGGAAGCTACGAGCAGTACTTC. It translates to CAISEGSYEQYF.

J is TRBJ2-3 and V is TRBV10-2; 13 bases match TRBD2. The CDR3 runs 15 residues. From germline, CDR1 is WSHSY and CDR2 SAAADI. Trimming removed 3 bases from V and 7 bases from J; junction bases left unmatched: 4. CDR3 nucleotides: TGCGCCAGCAGTGACGGACTAGCGGGAGCTAATACGCAGTATTTT. This translates into CASSDGLAGANTQYF.

This chain joins TRBV6-1 and TRBJ1-4, with TRBD1 matching 7 bases. From germline, CDR1 is MNHNS and CDR2 SASEGT. V lost 7 bases to trimming and J lost 0 bases; unmatched junction nucleotides: 5. CDR3 length: 15 amino acids. As DNA, the CDR3 is TGTGCCAGCAAAGGGGGCCTAGCAACTAATGAAAAACTGTTTTTT. This codes for CASKGGLATNEKLFF.

The rearrangement uses TRBV28 and TRBJ2-7; D is ambiguous. The CDR3 is 15 residues long. The ends were cut back, 3 bases at V and 0 bases at J, with 12 bases in the middle. CDR1 and CDR2 (germline): MDHEN, SYDVKM. The CDR3 DNA is TGTGCCAGCAGTTTTTCTCACAGCCGCTCCTACGAGCAGTACTTC. Amino acids: CASSFSHSRSYEQYF.

This chain connects TRBV19 to TRBJ2-7; D possibly corresponds to TRBD2 (6 bases). CDR3 size: 14 residues. V shed 3 bases and J shed 3 bases, with 12 bases lying between them. CDR1 is LNHDA and CDR2 is SQIVND in the germline V gene (reference sequence). CDR3 coding DNA: TGTGCCAGTAGTATTGGGGCGGGGAACTACGAGCAGTACTTC. Residues: CASSIGAGNYEQYF.

The V and J genes are TRBV7-9 and TRBJ2-7; 10 bases fit TRBD1. This CDR3 is built from 14 residues. Unmatched junction bases numbered 5, after V lost 7 bases and J lost 2 bases. Germline CDR1 and CDR2: SEHNR and FQNEAQ (reference sequence). The CDR3 spells CASTRQGAPYEQYF. In DNA, the CDR3 is TGTGCCAGCACCCGACAGGGGGCTCCCTACGAGCAGTACTTC.

V usage is TRBV5-5 and J usage is TRBJ1-2; D is uncertain. Trimming removed 3 bases at V and 1 base at J, with 7 bases between. Germline V gives CDR1 SGHKS, CDR2 YYEKEE (reference sequence). The CDR3 runs to 13 residues. The CDR3 is CASSSEFNYGYTF. In DNA form, the CDR3 reads TGTGCCAGCAGCTCCGAATTTAACTATGGCTACACCTTC.